The source of this T cell receptor beta chain is a study of T cell responses to AZD1222 COVID-19 vaccine. General study points: An increase in Spike-specific TCR breadth and depth was observed after two AZD1222 doses. Only five to seven AZD1222 recipients were seropositive at baseline. Across the whole spike, CD4 TCRs peaked at regions 160-218 and 743-854. Clonal diversity was possibly underestimated, and white British individuals and females predominated among donors.

Libraries were prepared by immunoSEQ multiplex PCR; TCRdb keeps only in-frame clonotypes and omits some of them. The sample contains approximately 140,000 clones, more than 80% of which appear only once. CDR1 MNHEY and CDR2 SMNVEV come from the germline V gene (reference sequence). Trimming removed 6 bases from V and 4 bases from J; junction bases left unmatched: 13. The CDR3 is made up of 16 amino acids. For this clone: Antigen: not known.

The chain couples TRBV27 to TRBJ2-7; TRBD2 agrees at 9 bases. The receptor was isolated from an adult who received the AZD1222 COVID-19 vaccine. Source: peripheral blood, taken 28 days after the second AZD1222 dose. Here the CDR3 reads CASSTPGREGRYEQYF. The CDR3 DNA sequence: TGTGCCAGCAGCACCCCCGGGCGGGAGGGCCGTTACGAGCAGTACTTC.